This paragraph covers one T cell receptor beta chain sequence. No antigen is known for it. Within one base of it there is no much larger clone, and no base qualities were kept. This sample was taken from a study of CD8 T cells in Susac syndrome (dated 2019 in TCRdb). In the study overall: Repertoire sequencing was used to test whether CD8+ T cell activation and differentiation in Susac syndrome was antigen driven. The clonality of the CD8+ T cell repertoire was compared across 12 healthy donors, roughly 14 Susac syndrome patients and about 16 multiple sclerosis patients.

Peripheral blood CD8+ and CD4+ T cells from healthy donors, Susac syndrome patients and multiple sclerosis patients were profiled using high-throughput TCR beta sequencing. The multiple sclerosis controls were treatment-naive patients whose relapsing-remitting disease, either stable or active, fulfilled the revised McDonald criteria. CD8+ TEMRA cells were enriched by FACS, while bulk CD8+ and CD4+ T cells were purified by magnetic negative isolation. Blood was drawn into EDTA tubes, processed within 24 hours, and PBMCs were isolated by density gradient centrifugation. PBMCs intended for TCR sequencing were frozen in liquid nitrogen and were later thawed in a 37 degrees C water bath. The sorted or isolated CD4+, CD8+ and CD8+ TEMRA cells had a purity of 90% or higher. Overall study outcomes, separate from this receptor: The study acknowledged that relatively few individuals were included in the TCR sequencing and HLA analysis.

RNA was extracted with the RNeasy kit and roughly 0.45 to 1 ug was reverse transcribed using random hexamers. TCR beta CDR3 regions were amplified with the immunoSEQ multiplex PCR assay covering 54 Vbeta and 13 Jbeta segments. PCR amplification bias was corrected using a synthetic template baseline for primer optimization and computational correction. The original pipeline was this. Reads were assigned to V, D and J genes according to IMGT and analyzed in immunoSEQ Analyzer, with only productive sequences retained. To calculate clonality, Shannon entropy was normalized by log2 of the number of productive unique sequences and then subtracted from one. Public and private clones were assessed among the 100 most prevalent clones of each patient and control. A clone was defined as Susac-specific if it was absent from the healthy and MS cohorts, from roughly 1,000 published viral clones and from other ImmuneACCESS disease sequences. TCRdb reanalyzed the raw reads on its own, using fastp at Q25 for trimming and MiXCR for clone calling, and kept in-frame beta chains. Rows are unified per CDR3 protein, each entry keeping the most common DNA and genes. What appears here as the V and J calls and clone size reflects TCRdb's work, not the paper's. A total of 150,000 to 160,000 distinct CDR3 sequences appear in this sample, roughly 96% of them only once. 0.14% to 0.15% of the sample is in the top ten clones.

The sample comprised CD8+ T cells from PBMCs. The sequence was obtained from a human donor with multiple sclerosis.

In nucleotide form, the sequence is TGCAGTGCTAGAGGGGGTTATGTGAACACTGAAGCTTTCTTT. The encoded protein is CSARGGYVNTEAFF. The chain couples TRBV20-1 to TRBJ1-1, with the D gene call left open. The CDR3 runs 14 amino acids, cysteine and phenylalanine included. Of the read, only the CDR3 DNA is kept; its 42 bases are in frame from base 1. CDR1 and CDR2 are read off the germline V gene (reference sequence) as DFQATT and SNEGSKA. V is reduced by 1 base and J by 0 bases, leaving a spacing of 9 bases between them.